A single sample is the source of the 8 T cell receptor beta chains below, sequenced in a study of cytomegalovirus exposure and HLA in healthy donors. It was with 60 Vbeta and 13 Jbeta primers that the PCR ran. Libraries were prepared by immunoSEQ multiplex PCR; TCRdb keeps only in-frame clonotypes and omits some of them. This table has about 200,000 clones, 78% appearing once. Material: PBMCs. The receptor set was obtained from a male donor in good health and CMV-seronegative.

This clone was detected many times. The chain uses TRBV10-1 and TRBJ2-2, with a tentative D call TRBD2 (5 bases). The germline V and J ends were trimmed by 7 bases and 5 bases, with 14 bases remaining between them. In germline, CDR1 is WNHNN, CDR2 SYGVQD (reference sequence). The CDR3 contains 14 residues. The CDR3 DNA reads TGCGCCAGCACGGCACAGAGGGTGACCGGGGAGCTGTTTTTT. Its protein product is CASTAQRVTGELFF.

This clone has a handful of counts. The chain couples TRBV4-1 to TRBJ2-5; D perhaps matches TRBD1 (6 bases). CDR1 is MGHRA and CDR2 is YSYEKL in the germline V gene. CDR3 length: 14 residues. V was shortened by 0 bases and J by 5 bases, with 10 bases between the two germline ends. CDR3 in amino acids: CASSQEAGVETQYF. The CDR3 DNA reads as TGCGCCAGCAGCCAAGAAGCAGGGGTGGAGACCCAGTACTTC.

The chain recombines TRBV10-1 with TRBJ2-1; D not resolved. The germline V gene encodes CDR1 WNHNN and CDR2 SYGVQD (reference sequence). CDR3 length: 14 amino acids. The V gene lost 10 bases and the J gene lost 3 bases, with 16 bases spanning the gap. The CDR3 sequence: CANSESSYYNEQFF. Here the CDR3 DNA reads TGCGCCAACAGCGAGAGTTCCTACTACAATGAGCAGTTCTTC.

On this clone: The junction departs from the called germline gene at one end, perhaps through a read error. The chain uses TRBV7-9 and TRBJ1-5, with 11 nucleotides matching TRBD1. Per the germline V gene, CDR1 is SEHNR and CDR2 is FQNEAQ (reference sequence). This CDR3 comprises 17 residues. The CDR3 DNA follows: TGTTCCAGCAGCTACGGACAGGGGGCCCCTAGCAATCAGCCCCAGCATTTT. Protein product: CSSSYGQGAPSNQPQHF.

The rearrangement links TRBV5-1 to TRBJ2-1; TRBD2 matches 9 bases. Unmatched junction bases numbered 8, after V lost 4 bases and J lost 6 bases. The CDR3 spans 15 residues. Germline-derived CDR1 and CDR2 are SGHRS and YFSETQ. CDR3 region: CASSIIAGATNEQFF. CDR3 DNA sequence: TGCGCCAGCAGCATTATAGCGGGAGCGACCAATGAGCAGTTCTTC.

The chain uses TRBV5-1 and TRBJ2-2; 7 bases line up with TRBD2. Germline trimming cut 4 bases from V and 2 bases from J; bases unmatched to any gene: 5. Germline CDR1 and CDR2: SGHRS and YFSETQ. The CDR3 covers 15 residues. As DNA, the CDR3 is TGCGCCAGCAGCCTGACTAGCCCCAACACCGGGGAGCTGTTTTTT. Protein product: CASSLTSPNTGELFF.

A few counts support this clone. The chain has TRBV2 and TRBJ2-7, with a tentative D call TRBD2 (6 bases). Germline CDR1 and CDR2: SNHLY and FYNNEI. The CDR3 is made up of 13 amino acids. Trimming pared 7 bases from V and 3 bases from J, leaving 13 bases between. The CDR3 here is CASNSGYDYEQYF. The CDR3 DNA follows: TGTGCCAGCAATAGCGGTTACGACTACGAGCAGTACTTC. The full variable domain, with the rest looked up from reference TRBV2 and TRBJ2-7, is EPEVTQTPSHQVTQMGQEVILRCVPISNHLYFYWYRQILGQKVEFLVSFYNNEISEKSEIFDDQFSVERPDGSNFTLKIRSTKLEDSAMYFCASNSGYDYEQYFGPGTRLTVT.

The genes are TRBV10-3 and TRBJ2-1, with D possibly matching TRBD2 (5 bases). The CDR3 covers 15 residues. Trimming cost V 9 bases and J 9 bases, with 24 bases left between them. Germline V CDR1 and CDR2: ENHRY, SYGVKD. As DNA, the CDR3 is TGTGCCATTTCCCAACCTTCAGGACTGTCCAGTGAGCAGTTCTTC. Its translation: CAISQPSGLSSEQFF.